This TCR beta chain was identified in a study of blood T cell repertoires in COVID-19. The table came from immunoSEQ multiplex PCR; TCRdb's copy has only in-frame clones and leaves some out. This sample has over 70,000 clones, with around 86% found just once. This CDR3 is built from 14 residues. Per the germline V gene, CDR1 is MDHEN and CDR2 is SYDVKM. V lost 2 bases and J lost 5; bases outside the gene matches: 2. The origin of this receptor is a human donor in a cohort sampled during active COVID-19. Input material: peripheral blood. The V call is TRBV28, the J call TRBJ1-5; 8 bases are a match to TRBD1. For the CDR3, the DNA is TGTGCCAGCAGTTTAGACAGGGGAGATCAGCCCCAGCATTTT. Its translation is CASSLDRGDQPQHF.